The present T cell receptor (beta chain) was sequenced within a study of T cells in Graves' hyperthyroidism and ophthalmopathy. The study, taken as a whole, reports: In blood, most of the thyroid clonotypes expanded above 0.001 were also present.

In its sample, this clonotype was seen many times. The antigen is undetermined. RNA transcripts served as the template for amplifying TCR beta CDR3 regions. HTBI primers were the set used in a first-round RT-PCR of the TCR CDR3. TCRdb reprocessed the multiplex PCR reads via MiXCR and lists one record per CDR3 protein. The data show roughly 500,000 distinct CDR3 sequences, with around 16% seen just once and approximately 32% held by the top ten. This CDR3 has 20 residues. In germline, CDR1 is SNHLY, CDR2 FYNNEI. V shed 1 base and J shed 6 bases, with 28 bases lying between them. Uncontrolled infection, other autoimmune disease, pregnancy or lactation led to exclusion.

This clonotype originated in a woman aged 25 to 39 with Graves' ophthalmopathy. The chain recombines TRBV2 with TRBJ2-1; D is perhaps TRBD1 or TRBD2 (6 bases each). The specimen was blood. CDR3 DNA sequence: TGTGCCAGCAGTGAAGAGGAGGGGGTAGAACCCCGCCTATGGGTCAATGAGCAGTTCTTC. Translating gives CASSEEEGVEPRLWVNEQFF.